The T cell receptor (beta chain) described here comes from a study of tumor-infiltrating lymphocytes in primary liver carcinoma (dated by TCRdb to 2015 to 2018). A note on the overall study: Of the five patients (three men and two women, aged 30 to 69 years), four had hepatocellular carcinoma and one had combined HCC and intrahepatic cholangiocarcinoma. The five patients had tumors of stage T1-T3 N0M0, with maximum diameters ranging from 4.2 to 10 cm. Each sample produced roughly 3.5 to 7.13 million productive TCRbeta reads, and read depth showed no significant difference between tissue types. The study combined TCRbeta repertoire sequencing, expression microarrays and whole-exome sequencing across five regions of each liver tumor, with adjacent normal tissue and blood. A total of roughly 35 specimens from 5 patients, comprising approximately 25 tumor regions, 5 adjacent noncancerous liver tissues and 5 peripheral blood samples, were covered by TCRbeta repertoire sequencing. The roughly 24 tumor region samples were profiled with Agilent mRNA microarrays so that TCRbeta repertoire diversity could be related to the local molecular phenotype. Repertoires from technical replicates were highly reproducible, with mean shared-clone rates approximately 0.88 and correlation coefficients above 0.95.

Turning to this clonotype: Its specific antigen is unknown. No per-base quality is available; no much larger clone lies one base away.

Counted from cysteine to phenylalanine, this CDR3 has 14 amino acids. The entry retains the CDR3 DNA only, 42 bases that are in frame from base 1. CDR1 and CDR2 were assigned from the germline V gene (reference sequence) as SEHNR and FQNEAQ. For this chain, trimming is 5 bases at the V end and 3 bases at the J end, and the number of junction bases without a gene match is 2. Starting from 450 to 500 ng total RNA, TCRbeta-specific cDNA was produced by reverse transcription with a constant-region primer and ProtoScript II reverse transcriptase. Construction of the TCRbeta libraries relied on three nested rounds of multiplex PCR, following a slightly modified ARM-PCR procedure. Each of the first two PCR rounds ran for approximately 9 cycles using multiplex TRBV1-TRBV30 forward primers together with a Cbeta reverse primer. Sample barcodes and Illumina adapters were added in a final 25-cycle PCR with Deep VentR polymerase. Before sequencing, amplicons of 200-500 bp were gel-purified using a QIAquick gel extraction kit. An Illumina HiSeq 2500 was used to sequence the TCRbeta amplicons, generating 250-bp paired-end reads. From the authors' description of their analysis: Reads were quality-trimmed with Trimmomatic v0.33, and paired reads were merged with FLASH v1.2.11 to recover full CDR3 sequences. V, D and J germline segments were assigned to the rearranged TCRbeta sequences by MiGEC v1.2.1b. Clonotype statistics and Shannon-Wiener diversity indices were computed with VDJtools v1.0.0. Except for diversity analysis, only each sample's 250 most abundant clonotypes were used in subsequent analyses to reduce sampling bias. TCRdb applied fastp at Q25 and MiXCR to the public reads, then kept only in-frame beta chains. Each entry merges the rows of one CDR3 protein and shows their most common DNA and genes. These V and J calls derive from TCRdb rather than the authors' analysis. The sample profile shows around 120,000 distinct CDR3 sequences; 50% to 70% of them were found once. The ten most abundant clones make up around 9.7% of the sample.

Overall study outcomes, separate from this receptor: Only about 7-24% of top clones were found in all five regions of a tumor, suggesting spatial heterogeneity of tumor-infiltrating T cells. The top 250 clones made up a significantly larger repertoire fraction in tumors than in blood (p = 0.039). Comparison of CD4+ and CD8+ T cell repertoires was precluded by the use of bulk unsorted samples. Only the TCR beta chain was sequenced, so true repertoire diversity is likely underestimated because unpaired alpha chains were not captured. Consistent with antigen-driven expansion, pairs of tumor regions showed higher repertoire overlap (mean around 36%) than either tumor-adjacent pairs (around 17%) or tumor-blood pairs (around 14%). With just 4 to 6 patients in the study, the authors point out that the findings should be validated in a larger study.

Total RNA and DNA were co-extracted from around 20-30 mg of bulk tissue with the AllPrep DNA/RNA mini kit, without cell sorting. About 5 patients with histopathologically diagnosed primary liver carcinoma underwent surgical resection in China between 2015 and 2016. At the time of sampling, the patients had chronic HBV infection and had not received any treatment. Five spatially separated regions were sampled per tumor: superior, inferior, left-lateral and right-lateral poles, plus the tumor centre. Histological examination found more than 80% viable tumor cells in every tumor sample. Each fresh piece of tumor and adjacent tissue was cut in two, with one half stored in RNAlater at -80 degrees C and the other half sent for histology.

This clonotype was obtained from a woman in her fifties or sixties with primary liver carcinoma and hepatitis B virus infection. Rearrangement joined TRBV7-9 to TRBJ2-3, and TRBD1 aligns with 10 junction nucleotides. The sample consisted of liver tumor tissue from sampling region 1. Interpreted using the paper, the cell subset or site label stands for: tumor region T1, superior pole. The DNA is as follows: TGTGCCAGCAGCCGGGGACAGGGGACAGATACGCAGTATTTT. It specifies CASSRGQGTDTQYF.